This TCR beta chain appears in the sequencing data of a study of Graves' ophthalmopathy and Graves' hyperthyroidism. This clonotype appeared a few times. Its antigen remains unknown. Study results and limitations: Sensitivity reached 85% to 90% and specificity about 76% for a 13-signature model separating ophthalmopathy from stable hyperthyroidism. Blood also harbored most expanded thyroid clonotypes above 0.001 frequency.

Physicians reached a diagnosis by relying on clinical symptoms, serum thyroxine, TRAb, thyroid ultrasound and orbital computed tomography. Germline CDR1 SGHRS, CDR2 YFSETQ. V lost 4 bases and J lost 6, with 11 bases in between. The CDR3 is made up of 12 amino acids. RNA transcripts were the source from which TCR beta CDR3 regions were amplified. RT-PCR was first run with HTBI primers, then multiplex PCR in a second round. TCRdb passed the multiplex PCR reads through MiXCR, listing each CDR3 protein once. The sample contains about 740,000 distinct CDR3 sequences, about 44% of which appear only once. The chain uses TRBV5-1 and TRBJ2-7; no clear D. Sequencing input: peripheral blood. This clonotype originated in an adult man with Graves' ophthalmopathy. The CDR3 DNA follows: TGCGCCAGCAGCCTCTCCTTCGGCGAGCAGTACTTC. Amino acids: CASSLSFGEQYF.